Listed below are T cell receptor beta chains from one sample, sequenced in a study of cytomegalovirus exposure and HLA in healthy donors. Assay: immunoSEQ multiplex PCR; the TCRdb copy retains only in-frame clones and omits some. Here the sample spans around 140,000 clones, approximately 89% being singletons. Sequencing input: PBMCs. The source is a woman aged 18-29 years in good health and CMV-seronegative. Both conserved end residues are trimmed from each CDR3. The D gene is left open where the match is weak.

cdr3_aa: ASSPGGRGNQPQH
v_call: TRBV6-6
d_call: .

cdr3_aa: ASREGGFTGELF
v_call: TRBV5-1
d_call: .

cdr3_aa: ASSPGLGTGGSPLH
v_call: TRBV5-1
d_call: TRBD1

cdr3_aa: ASSLQTGGEETQY
v_call: TRBV5-1
d_call: TRBD1

cdr3_aa: ASQWTGSGNTIY
v_call: TRBV2
d_call: .

cdr3_aa: ASTSLFPGEQF
v_call: TRBV6-1
d_call: .

cdr3_aa: ASSFLQEGYEQY
v_call: TRBV5-4
d_call: .

cdr3_aa: ASRLGQGGLAF
v_call: TRBV2
d_call: TRBD1

cdr3_aa: ASSPGTVEYEQY
v_call: TRBV7-9
d_call: TRBD1

cdr3_aa: SASGGWEAF
v_call: TRBV20-1
d_call: .

cdr3_aa: ASKSPSSGANVLT
v_call: TRBV7-8
d_call: .

cdr3_aa: ASSQVVQTASNQPQH
v_call: TRBV4-1
d_call: .

cdr3_aa: ASRRGQGERGPQH
v_call: TRBV6-5
d_call: TRBD1

cdr3_aa: AISESLRLTGGNEKLF
v_call: TRBV10-3
d_call: TRBD1

cdr3_aa: ASSPQGTENSPLH
v_call: TRBV18
d_call: TRBD1

cdr3_aa: ARGVAGVTYNEQF
v_call: TRBV5-8
d_call: TRBD2

cdr3_aa: ATQRASAQGNTIY
v_call: TRBV6-6
d_call: .

cdr3_aa: ASSQDYRVSQPQH
v_call: TRBV4-1
d_call: .

cdr3_aa: ASSEALGLAGGQGEQF
v_call: TRBV6-1
d_call: TRBD2

cdr3_aa: ASSQPGTVIWETQY
v_call: TRBV4-1
d_call: TRBD1

cdr3_aa: ASTGLADPLYQETQY
v_call: TRBV6-8
d_call: TRBD2

cdr3_aa: ASSYSGIHGYT
v_call: TRBV6-5
d_call: .

cdr3_aa: ASSPPDSGVQPQY
v_call: TRBV18
d_call: TRBD2

cdr3_aa: ASTGGSYEQY
v_call: TRBV25-1
d_call: TRBD1

cdr3_aa: ASSESTGGIREQY
v_call: TRBV6-1
d_call: TRBD1

cdr3_aa: ASSATGGPEIF
v_call: TRBV7-8
d_call: .

cdr3_aa: ASSGTGDGYT
v_call: TRBV6-1
d_call: TRBD1

cdr3_aa: ASSISGGAGNVNEQF
v_call: TRBV19
d_call: .

cdr3_aa: SRGEYNEQF
v_call: TRBV20-1
d_call: TRBD2

cdr3_aa: ASSLVGGLSGKLF
v_call: TRBV7-9
d_call: .

cdr3_aa: ASSLVSSGVKDTQY
v_call: TRBV11-2
d_call: TRBD2

cdr3_aa: ASSLSPSVYGYT
v_call: TRBV7-3
d_call: .

cdr3_aa: ASSFGTENTGELF
v_call: TRBV9
d_call: TRBD1

cdr3_aa: ASSTPTGGEDEQY
v_call: TRBV5-1
d_call: TRBD1

cdr3_aa: ASTRTGPNYGYT
v_call: TRBV6-5
d_call: TRBD1

cdr3_aa: ASSTGLPTGNTIY
v_call: TRBV2
d_call: .

cdr3_aa: ASGAEAF
v_call: TRBV5-4
d_call: .

cdr3_aa: ASAGLGEYDNSPLH
v_call: TRBV11-3
d_call: .

cdr3_aa: ATALAGGTDTQY
v_call: TRBV2
d_call: TRBD2

cdr3_aa: ASSFGGSLQETQY
v_call: TRBV7-9
d_call: .

cdr3_aa: ASSGGQHQETQY
v_call: TRBV19
d_call: TRBD1

cdr3_aa: ASSFQAGKETQY
v_call: TRBV7-2
d_call: TRBD2

cdr3_aa: ASSYPDRGILDHH
v_call: TRBV6-5
d_call: TRBD1

cdr3_aa: ASSSPQGPLH
v_call: TRBV6-6
d_call: .

cdr3_aa: ASSRETGELF
v_call: TRBV6-5
d_call: .

cdr3_aa: ASRSGQDYGYT
v_call: TRBV5-1
d_call: TRBD1

cdr3_aa: ATSRDTSARSYEQY
v_call: TRBV15
d_call: .

cdr3_aa: ASSAPTTRNNEKLF
v_call: TRBV9
d_call: .

cdr3_aa: ASSPRPGTENTEAF
v_call: TRBV18
d_call: TRBD1

cdr3_aa: ASSITGGPQPQH
v_call: TRBV19
d_call: TRBD1

cdr3_aa: ASSLGSTGVTNGYT
v_call: TRBV27
d_call: TRBD1

cdr3_aa: ASSLNQGYGYT
v_call: TRBV28
d_call: .